This T cell receptor beta chain was identified in a study of T cells after yellow fever vaccination. Study summary: The fractions with low cell numbers were processed using SMART-Seq v4 Ultra Low Input. The study's findings and limits: The appearance of a small share of clonotypes in both CD4 and CD8 compartments was observed. Boosting was followed by the reappearance of most primary-vaccination clones (roughly 95% CD4, about 88% CD8).

TCR cDNA was made by 5'RACE template switching, adding a universal primer site and UMIs. TCRdb used MiXCR to reprocess the 5' RACE reads, holding one entry per CDR3 protein. This table holds around 46,000 distinct CDR3 sequences, 6.8% found once. The specimen comprised CD8+ T cells not binding an NS4B(214-222) dextramer, sorted from PBMCs, sampled 45 days after the yellow fever booster vaccination. This TCR derives from a young man who received the YFV17D yellow fever vaccine.

The CDR3 coding sequence is TGCAGTGCCACCGGGACAGGGGCCCCCTACGAGCAGTACTTC. Protein sequence: CSATGTGAPYEQYF. The chain has TRBV20-1 and TRBJ2-7, with TRBD1 matching over 10 bases. V lost 6 bases, J lost 2 bases, and 7 bases stayed unmatched. Germline-derived CDR1 and CDR2 are DFQATT and SNEGSKA (reference sequence). This CDR3 has 14 residues.